The clone carrying this T cell receptor beta chain was seen only a few times. This sample is drawn from a study of blood T cell repertoires in COVID-19. Using immunoSEQ multiplex PCR, the repertoire was profiled, and TCRdb retains in-frame clones only, with some absent. The sample records approximately 100,000 clones, 75% to 85% being singletons. This TCR came from a man between 60 and 75 years old with acute or convalescent COVID-19. The sample comprised peripheral blood.

This chain's CDR3 is CASRLWTTDTQYF. CDR3 coding DNA: TGCGCCAGCAGGCTCTGGACTACCGATACGCAGTATTTT. V gene TRBV23-1 combines with J gene TRBJ2-3; D perhaps matches TRBD2 (6 bases). TRBV23-1 is an ORF, with its function uncertain. The V gene lost 6 bases and the J gene lost 6 bases, with 13 bases spanning the gap. The CDR3 is 13 residues long.